This TCR beta chain was identified in a study of shared clonotypes between healthy human individuals. Study summary: Donor ages ranged 18 to 49 years: a couple of women, a few men.

Germline assignment: CDR1 MGHDK and CDR2 SYGVNS. Trimming shortened V by 4 bases and J by 3 bases, and 12 bases separated the two germline ends. The CDR3 spans 14 residues. CD45RO negativity and positive selection for CCR7 defined naive CD8 cells, a population that excluded terminally differentiated effector memory CD45RA+ cells. Findings and limits, study-wide: An expected dependence of interdonor clonotype sharing on sequencing depth was noted. Rarefaction revealed incomplete sorted-subset sequencing despite large depth. What naive subsets generally showed was a larger estimated richness than memory subsets showed.

Generated by immunoSEQ multiplex PCR, the TCRdb table keeps only in-frame clones and is missing some. The sample lists around 1.9 million clones, over 85% occurring once. With regard to this clone: As yet, its antigen is unknown.

The V call is TRBV25-1, the J call TRBJ1-1; D perhaps matches TRBD1 (5 bases). Sequenced: naive CD8+ T cells from PBMCs. The sequence derives from a man in his late teens or twenties in good health. Some clones in this sample may be carry-over from other donors' samples. The CDR3 loop reads CASSVGHLYTEAFF. In DNA, the CDR3 is TGTGCCAGCAGTGTCGGACACCTCTACACTGAAGCTTTCTTT. The entire variable domain, with the rest obtained from reference TRBV25-1 and TRBJ1-1, is as follows: EADIYQTPRYLVIGTGKKITLECSQTMGHDKMYWYQQDPGMELHLIHYSYGVNSTEKGDLSSESTVSRIRTEHFPLTLESARPSHTSQYLCASSVGHLYTEAFFGQGTRLTVV.